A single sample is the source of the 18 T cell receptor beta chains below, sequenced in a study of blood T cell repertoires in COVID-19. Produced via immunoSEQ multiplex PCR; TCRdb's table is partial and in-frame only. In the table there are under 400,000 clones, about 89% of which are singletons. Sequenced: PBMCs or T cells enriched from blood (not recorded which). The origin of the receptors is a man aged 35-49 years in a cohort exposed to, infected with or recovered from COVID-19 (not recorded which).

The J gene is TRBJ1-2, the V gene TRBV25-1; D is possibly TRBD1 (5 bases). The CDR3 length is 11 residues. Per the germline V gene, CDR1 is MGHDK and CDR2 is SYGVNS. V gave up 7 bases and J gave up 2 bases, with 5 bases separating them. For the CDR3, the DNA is TGTGCCAGCACAGGGAACTATGGCTACACCTTC. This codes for CASTGNYGYTF.

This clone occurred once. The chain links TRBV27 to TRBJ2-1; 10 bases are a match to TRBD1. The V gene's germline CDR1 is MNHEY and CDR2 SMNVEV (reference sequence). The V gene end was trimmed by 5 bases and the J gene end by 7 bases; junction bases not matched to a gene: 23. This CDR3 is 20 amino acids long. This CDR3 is CASSTSRDRGGGRTRNEQFF. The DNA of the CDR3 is TGTGCCAGCAGTACGAGCCGGGACAGGGGAGGCGGGAGGACTCGTAATGAGCAGTTCTTC.

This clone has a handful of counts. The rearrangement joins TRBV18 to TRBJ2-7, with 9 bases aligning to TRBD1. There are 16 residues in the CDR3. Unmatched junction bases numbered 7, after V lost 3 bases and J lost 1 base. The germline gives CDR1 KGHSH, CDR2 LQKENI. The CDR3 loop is CASSPSTGTGSYEQYF. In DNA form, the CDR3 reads TGTGCCAGCTCACCGTCAACCGGGACAGGGTCCTACGAGCAGTACTTC.

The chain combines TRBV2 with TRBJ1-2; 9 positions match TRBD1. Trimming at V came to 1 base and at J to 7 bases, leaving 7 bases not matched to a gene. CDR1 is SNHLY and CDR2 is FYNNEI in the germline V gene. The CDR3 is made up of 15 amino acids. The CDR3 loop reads CASSEGSQGAIGYTF. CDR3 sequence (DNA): TGTGCCAGCAGTGAAGGTTCACAGGGGGCAATTGGCTACACCTTC.

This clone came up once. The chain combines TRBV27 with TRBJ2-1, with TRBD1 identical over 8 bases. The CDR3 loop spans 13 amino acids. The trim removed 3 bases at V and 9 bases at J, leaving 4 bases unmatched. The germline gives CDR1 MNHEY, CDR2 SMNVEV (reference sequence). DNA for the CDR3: TGTGCCAGCAGTTTGTGGACAGGGCCTGAGCAGTTCTTC. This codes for CASSLWTGPEQFF.

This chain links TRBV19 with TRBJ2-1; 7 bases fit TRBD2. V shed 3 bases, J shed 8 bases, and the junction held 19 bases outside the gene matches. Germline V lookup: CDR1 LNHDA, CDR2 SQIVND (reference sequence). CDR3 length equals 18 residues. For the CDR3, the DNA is TGTGCCAGTAGTATCCCTAACCCCCAACTAGCGAGGGTTCATGAGCAGTTCTTC. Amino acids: CASSIPNPQLARVHEQFF.

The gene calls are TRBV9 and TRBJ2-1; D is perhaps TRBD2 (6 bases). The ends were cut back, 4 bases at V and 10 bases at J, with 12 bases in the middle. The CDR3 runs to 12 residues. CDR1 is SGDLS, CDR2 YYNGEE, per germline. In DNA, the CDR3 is TGTGCCAGCAGCATCGGGAGTTCCGAGCAGTTCTTC. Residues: CASSIGSSEQFF.

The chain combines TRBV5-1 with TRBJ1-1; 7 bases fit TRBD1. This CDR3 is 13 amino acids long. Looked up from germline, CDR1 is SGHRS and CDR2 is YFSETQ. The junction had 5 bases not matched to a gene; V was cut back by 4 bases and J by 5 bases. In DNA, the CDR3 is TGCGCCAGCAGCCCCGACAGGGAGACTGAAGCTTTCTTT. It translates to CASSPDRETEAFF. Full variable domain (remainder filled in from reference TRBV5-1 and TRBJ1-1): KAGVTQTPRYLIKTRGQQVTLSCSPISGHRSVSWYQQTPGQGLQFLFEYFSETQRNKGNFPGRFSGRQFSNSRSEMNVSTLELGDSALYLCASSPDRETEAFFGQGTRLTVV.

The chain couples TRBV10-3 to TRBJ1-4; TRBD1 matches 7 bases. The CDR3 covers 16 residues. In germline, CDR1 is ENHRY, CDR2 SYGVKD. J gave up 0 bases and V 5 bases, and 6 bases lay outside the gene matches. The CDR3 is CAISQTGRSTNEKLFF. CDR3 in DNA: TGTGCCATCAGTCAGACAGGGCGGTCAACTAATGAAAAACTGTTTTTT.

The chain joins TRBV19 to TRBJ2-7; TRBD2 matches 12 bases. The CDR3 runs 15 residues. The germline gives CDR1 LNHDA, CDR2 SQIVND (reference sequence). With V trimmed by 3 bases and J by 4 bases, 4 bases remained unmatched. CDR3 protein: CASSIRTSGTYEQYF. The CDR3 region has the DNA TGTGCCAGTAGTATTCGGACTAGCGGGACATACGAGCAGTACTTC.

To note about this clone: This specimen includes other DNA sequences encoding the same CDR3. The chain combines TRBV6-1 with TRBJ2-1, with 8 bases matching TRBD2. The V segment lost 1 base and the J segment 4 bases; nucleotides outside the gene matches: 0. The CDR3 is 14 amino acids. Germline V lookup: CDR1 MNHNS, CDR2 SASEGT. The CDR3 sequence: CASSEVAGYNEQFF. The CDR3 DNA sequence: TGTGCCAGCAGTGAAGTAGCGGGGTACAATGAGCAGTTCTTC.

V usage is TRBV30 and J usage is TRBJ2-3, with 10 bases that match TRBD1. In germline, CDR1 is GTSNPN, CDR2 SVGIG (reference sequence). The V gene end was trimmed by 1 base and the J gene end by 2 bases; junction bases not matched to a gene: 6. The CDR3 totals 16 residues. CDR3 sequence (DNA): TGTGCCTGGAGTGCCCGGACAGGGGGGTACACAGATACGCAGTATTTT. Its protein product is CAWSARTGGYTDTQYF. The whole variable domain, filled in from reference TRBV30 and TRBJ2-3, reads SQTIHQWPATLVQPVGSPLSLECTVEGTSNPNLYWYRQAAGRGLQLLFYSVGIGQISSEVPQNLSASRPQDRQFILSSKKLLLSDSGFYLCAWSARTGGYTDTQYFGPGTRLTVL.

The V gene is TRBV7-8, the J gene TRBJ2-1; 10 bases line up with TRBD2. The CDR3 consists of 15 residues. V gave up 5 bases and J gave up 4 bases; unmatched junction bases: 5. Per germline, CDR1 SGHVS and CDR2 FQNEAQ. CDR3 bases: TGTGCCAGCAGCCAGACGACTAGCGGGTACAATGAGCAGTTCTTC. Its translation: CASSQTTSGYNEQFF. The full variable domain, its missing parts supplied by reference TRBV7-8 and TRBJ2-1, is GAGVSQSPRYKVAKRGQDVALRCDPISGHVSLFWYQQALGQGPEFLTYFQNEAQLDKSGLPSDRFFAERPEGSVSTLKIQRTQQEDSAVYLCASSQTTSGYNEQFFGPGTRLTVL.

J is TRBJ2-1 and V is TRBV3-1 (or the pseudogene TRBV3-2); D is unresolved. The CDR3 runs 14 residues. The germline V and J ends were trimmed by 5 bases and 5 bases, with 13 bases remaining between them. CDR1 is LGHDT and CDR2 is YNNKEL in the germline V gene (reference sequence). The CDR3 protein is CASSSINRNNEQFF. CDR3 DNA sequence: TGTGCCAGCAGCTCTATAAACCGAAACAATGAGCAGTTCTTC.

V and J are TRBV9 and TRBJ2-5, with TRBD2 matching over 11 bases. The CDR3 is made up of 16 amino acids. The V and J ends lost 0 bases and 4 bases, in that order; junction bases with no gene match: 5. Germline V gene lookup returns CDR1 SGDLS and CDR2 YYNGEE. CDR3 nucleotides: TGTGCCAGCAGCGTAGCGGTAGCGGGAGGGCTAGAGACCCAGTACTTC. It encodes CASSVAVAGGLETQYF.

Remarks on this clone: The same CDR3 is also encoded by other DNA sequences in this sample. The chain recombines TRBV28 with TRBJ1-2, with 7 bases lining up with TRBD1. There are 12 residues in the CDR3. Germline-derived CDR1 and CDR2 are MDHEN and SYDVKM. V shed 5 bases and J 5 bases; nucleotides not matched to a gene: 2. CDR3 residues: CASSLQGYGYTF. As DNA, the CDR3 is TGTGCCAGCAGTCTACAGGGGTATGGCTACACCTTC.

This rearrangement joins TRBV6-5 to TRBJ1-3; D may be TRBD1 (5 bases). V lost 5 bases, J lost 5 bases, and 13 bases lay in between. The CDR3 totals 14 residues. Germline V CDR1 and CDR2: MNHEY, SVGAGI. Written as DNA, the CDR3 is TGTGCCAGCAGTACCGGGGGTAACCGAAACACCATATATTTT. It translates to CASSTGGNRNTIYF.

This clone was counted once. CDR3 in amino acids: CASSMIFGTNEKLFF. CDR3 DNA: TGCGCCAGCAGTATGATCTTTGGCACTAATGAAAAACTGTTTTTT. The V gene is TRBV5-1, the J gene TRBJ1-4; D remains unclear. Germline V gives CDR1 SGHRS, CDR2 YFSETQ. With 5 bases removed from V and 2 bases from J, the gap between germline ends came to 13 bases. The CDR3 has 15 residues.